The 17 T cell receptor beta chains in this list originate from one sample, sequenced in a study of OX40 agonist ivuxolimab in advanced cancers. Some clones are missing from TCRdb's copy, which holds only in-frame ones; the method was immunoSEQ multiplex PCR. The data hold around 95,000 clones, with roughly 88% observed a single time. The sequences come from CD4+ or CD8+ T cells sorted from blood, collected in a trial of the OX40 agonist ivuxolimab. Every receptor here comes from an adult with an advanced solid tumor such as melanoma, head and neck, liver or kidney cancer.

This chain joins TRBV30 and TRBJ2-7; no clear D gene. The CDR3 spans 14 residues. The germline V gene encodes CDR1 GTSNPN and CDR2 SVGIG (reference sequence). Trimming cost V 4 bases and J 3 bases, with 16 bases left between them. The CDR3 nucleotides read TGTGCCTGGAAGTCGACCGGGTCCCGCTACGAGCAGTACTTC. Protein: CAWKSTGSRYEQYF.

As DNA, the CDR3 is TGTGCCAGCAGCTCAAGTGGGGAAAAACTGTTTTTT. This codes for CASSSSGEKLFF. The chain has TRBV7-2 and TRBJ1-4; no clear D gene. With 4 bases removed from V and 8 bases from J, the gap between germline ends came to 8 bases. Germline CDR1 is SGHTA and CDR2 is FQGNSA. This CDR3 has 12 amino acids.

The chain is built from TRBV6-6 and TRBJ2-3; maybe TRBD1 (7 bases). CDR1 MNHNY and CDR2 SVGAGI come from the germline V gene (reference sequence). The CDR3 is 14 residues long. V gave up 10 bases and J gave up 3 bases, with 17 bases separating them. CDR3 coding DNA: TGTGCCACCAGGGGGGCCGTGAGGACAGATACGCAGTATTTT. Protein product: CATRGAVRTDTQYF.

The chain has TRBV6-5 and TRBJ1-2; D unclear. With 4 bases removed from V and 10 bases from J, the gap between germline ends came to 16 bases. Germline lookup yields CDR1 MNHEY and CDR2 SVGAGI. The CDR3 is 13 residues long. CDR3 nucleotide sequence: TGTGCCAGCAGTTTCTCCCCTTACACCCCCTACACCTTC. Protein sequence: CASSFSPYTPYTF.

The chain carries TRBV7-2 and TRBJ2-5, with D possibly matching TRBD2 (6 bases). The CDR3 extends over 14 amino acids. Germline-derived CDR1 and CDR2 are SGHTA and FQGNSA. V was clipped by 2 bases and J by 5 bases, with 12 bases between them. CDR3 bases: TGTGCCAGCAGCTTAAGCGGGTGGGTGGAGACCCAGTACTTC. This codes for CASSLSGWVETQYF.

The chain employs TRBV2 and TRBJ1-5; D ambiguous. From germline, CDR1 is SNHLY and CDR2 FYNNEI. V lost 6 bases and J 3 bases, leaving 9 bases between the germline ends. The CDR3 totals 13 residues. The CDR3 bases are TGTGCCAGCAGCGCCCAAGACAATCAGCCCCAGCATTTT. It specifies CASSAQDNQPQHF.

V usage is TRBV7-3 and J usage is TRBJ2-1; a weak D match, TRBD1 (5 bases). The CDR3 loop spans 13 amino acids. V lost 4 bases, J lost 9 bases, and 13 bases lay in between. Germline V lookup: CDR1 SGHTA, CDR2 FQGTGA. The CDR3, as DNA: TGTGCCAGCAGCTCCGATACCCAGGGTGAGCAGTTCTTC. It translates to CASSSDTQGEQFF.

This clone was observed a handful of times. This sequence joins TRBV18 and TRBJ1-5, with D unresolved. Germline V gene lookup returns CDR1 KGHSH and CDR2 LQKENI. CDR3 size: 13 residues. The ends were cut back, 4 bases at V and 0 bases at J, with 4 bases in the middle. CDR3 in amino acids: CASSLNSNQPQHF. DNA of the CDR3: TGTGCCAGCTCACTTAATAGCAATCAGCCCCAGCATTTT.

CDR3 residues: CASSLGLGTGGRGTDTQYF. CDR3 nucleotide sequence: TGTGCCAGCAGTCTAGGCCTGGGAACAGGGGGCCGAGGCACAGATACGCAGTATTTT. The V and J genes are TRBV7-8 and TRBJ2-3, with 9 bases lining up with TRBD1. CDR3 size: 19 residues. Germline CDR1 SGHVS, CDR2 FQNEAQ. The V and J ends lost 6 bases and 1 base, in that order; junction bases with no gene match: 17.

The chain carries TRBV4-2 and TRBJ1-3, with D unresolved. Germline V gene data show CDR1 as LGHNA and CDR2 as YNFKEQ. The CDR3 is 17 residues long. V was shortened by 1 base and J by 0 bases, with 13 bases between the two germline ends. This CDR3 reads CASSQGGTVSSGNTIYF. The DNA of the CDR3 is TGTGCCAGCAGCCAAGGGGGTACAGTGAGCTCTGGAAACACCATATATTTT.

V gene TRBV4-3 combines with J gene TRBJ1-4; 7 bases are a match to TRBD1. The CDR3 runs to 16 residues. Germline values: CDR1 LGHNA, CDR2 YSLEER. After removal of 1 base from V and 8 bases from J, the junction contained 10 bases not matched to a gene. As DNA, the CDR3 is TGCGCCAGCAGCCAAGCGGGGGGACAGCTTGGCGAAAAACTGTTTTTT. This sequence encodes CASSQAGGQLGEKLFF.

This clone was counted between two and nine times. The rearrangement links TRBV30 to TRBJ2-5; the D gene is possibly TRBD2 (6 bases). V was trimmed by 2 bases and J by 6 bases, leaving 19 bases between them. The germline V gene has CDR1 GTSNPN and CDR2 SVGIG (reference sequence). This CDR3 region has 15 residues. CDR3 sequence reads: CAWSSLRDSTQTQYF. CDR3 sequence (DNA): TGTGCCTGGAGTTCACTCCGGGACTCGACCCAGACCCAGTACTTC.

The V call is TRBV7-2, the J call TRBJ1-5, with 7 bases lining up with TRBD1. This CDR3 has 15 amino acids. From germline, CDR1 is SGHTA and CDR2 FQGNSA. After removal of 4 bases from V and 3 bases from J, the junction contained 6 bases not matched to a gene. CDR3 nucleotide sequence: TGTGCCAGCAGCTCGGGACAGACAAACAATCAGCCCCAGCATTTT. Its protein is CASSSGQTNNQPQHF.

J is TRBJ2-7 and V is TRBV29-1; 12 bases fit TRBD1. Germline loops: CDR1 SQVTM, CDR2 ANQGSEA. The ends lost 7 bases at V and 5 bases at J; junction bases unmatched: 3. The CDR3 is 12 residues long. CDR3 nucleotide sequence: TGCAGCGGGGGACAGGGGGCGGACGAGCAGTACTTC. Protein sequence: CSGGQGADEQYF.

The chain uses TRBV9 and TRBJ1-1; tentatively, D is TRBD1 (6 bases). V was pared by 0 bases and J by 3 bases, with 15 bases between. The CDR3 extends over 16 amino acids. Germline loops: CDR1 SGDLS, CDR2 YYNGEE. CDR3 protein: CASSVGVQEGDTEAFF. The CDR3 DNA is TGTGCCAGCAGCGTAGGGGTTCAGGAGGGGGACACTGAAGCTTTCTTT.

The V gene is TRBV14, the J gene TRBJ2-3, with 8 nucleotides matching TRBD2. Germline V gene lookup returns CDR1 SGHDN and CDR2 FVKESK. The CDR3 is made up of 16 amino acids. J was trimmed by 6 bases and V by 4 bases; bases with no gene match: 12. The CDR3 here is CASSRLGAGVSDTQYF. The CDR3 DNA reads as TGTGCCAGCAGCCGCCTTGGAGCGGGAGTATCGGATACGCAGTATTTT.

The V gene is TRBV7-2, the J gene TRBJ2-2; D possibly corresponds to TRBD2 (6 bases). The CDR3 loop spans 17 amino acids. Germline V gene sequence: CDR1 SGHTA, CDR2 FQGNSA. The V end lost 1 base, the J end lost 5 bases, and 17 bases lay between the germline ends. The CDR3 sequence: CASSLVVGAGDTGELFF. The DNA for the CDR3 is TGTGCCAGCAGCTTAGTAGTGGGAGCGGGCGATACCGGGGAGCTGTTTTTT.